The 12 T cell receptor beta chains below were found in one sample sequenced in a study of identical twins. TCRdb analysed the 5' RACE reads with MiXCR anew, one entry per CDR3 protein. The sample has roughly 230,000 distinct CDR3 sequences; about 8% are singletons. This same sample was also taken into another study, of yellow fever vaccine responses in identical twins.

Sequencing was performed on CD8+ T cells sorted from blood. The receptor source for this set is a woman under 30 in good health.

The table lists this clonotype with a few counts. The V and J genes are TRBV3-1 and TRBJ2-2; 7 bases are shared with TRBD2. Germline trimming cut 9 bases from V and 0 bases from J; bases unmatched to any gene: 4. This CDR3 is 14 amino acids long. The germline CDR1 and CDR2 sequences are LGHDT and YNNKEL (reference sequence). The CDR3 loop reads CARIGGSNTGELFF. CDR3 in DNA: TGTGCCAGAATCGGGGGGTCGAACACCGGGGAGCTGTTTTTT.

This clonotype was counted a few times. The V and J genes are TRBV7-9 and TRBJ2-3; no clear D gene. Trimming pared 2 bases from V and 0 bases from J, leaving 15 bases between. CDR3 length: 17 residues. Per germline, CDR1 SEHNR and CDR2 FQNEAQ (reference sequence). The CDR3 bases are TGTGCCAGCAGCTTATTTTTCCCGGCGATTAGCACAGATACGCAGTATTTT. Protein sequence: CASSLFFPAISTDTQYF.

This clonotype was observed a handful of times. The gene calls are TRBV7-9 and TRBJ2-1; D not resolved. The CDR3 totals 15 residues. The V gene's germline CDR1 is SEHNR and CDR2 FQNEAQ (reference sequence). Deletions cut 5 bases from V and 6 bases from J, with 17 bases between. The chain's CDR3 is CASSPKTKTRNEQFF. CDR3 coding DNA: TGTGCCAGCAGCCCTAAAACGAAGACCCGCAATGAGCAGTTCTTC.

This clonotype has just a few counts. V is TRBV20-1 and J is TRBJ2-7; 10 nucleotides align to TRBD1. CDR1 and CDR2 from the germline V gene are DFQATT and SNEGSKA (reference sequence). With V trimmed by 3 bases and J by 3 bases, 5 bases remained unmatched. The CDR3 is 14 residues long. CDR3 sequence (DNA): TGCAGTGCTAGTGACCGGGACAGGGGCTACGAGCAGTACTTC. This codes for CSASDRDRGYEQYF.

This clonotype has just a few counts. The J gene is TRBJ2-1, the V gene TRBV27; 8 nucleotides align to TRBD2. The CDR3 extends over 13 amino acids. V was clipped by 2 bases and J by 10 bases; unmatched bases: 4. CDR1 MNHEY and CDR2 SMNVEV come from the germline V gene (reference sequence). The CDR3 DNA reads as TGTGCCAGCAGTTTAGGCGGGGGGTTAGAGCAGTTCTTC. It encodes CASSLGGGLEQFF.

This clonotype occurred many times. The chain carries TRBV27 and TRBJ2-7; 7 bases line up with TRBD1. The J segment lost 3 bases and the V segment lost 2 bases, leaving 7 bases of the junction unmatched. This CDR3 spans 15 amino acids. Germline V gene data show CDR1 as MNHEY and CDR2 as SMNVEV (reference sequence). The CDR3 nucleotides are TGTGCCAGCAGTTTAACTCTCCCAGGGGGCTACGAGCAGTACTTC. This gives the protein CASSLTLPGGYEQYF.

This clonotype was recorded many times. The V call is TRBV29-1, the J call TRBJ2-3, with 8 positions matching TRBD2. V was clipped by 3 bases and J by 3 bases; unmatched bases: 14. The CDR3 runs to 17 residues. Germline CDR1 reads SQVTM; CDR2 reads ANQGSEA. The CDR3 is CSVDPTVPGLGTDTQYF. CDR3 DNA: TGCAGCGTTGACCCAACAGTCCCGGGACTAGGTACAGATACGCAGTATTTT.

The chain links TRBV27 to TRBJ2-7, with D perhaps matching TRBD1 (5 bases). V dropped 5 bases and J dropped 1 base, with 18 bases sitting between them. Germline CDR1 MNHEY, CDR2 SMNVEV (reference sequence). The CDR3 totals 16 residues. The CDR3 nucleotides read TGTGCCAGCAGTCCTGAAACAGGCTCCATATCCTACGAGCAGTACTTC. Encoded protein: CASSPETGSISYEQYF.

This clonotype was counted only a few times. This rearrangement joins TRBV7-9 to TRBJ1-1, with D unclear. The V gene lost 5 bases and the J gene lost 1 base, with 11 bases spanning the gap. The CDR3 loop spans 14 amino acids. Germline V gives CDR1 SEHNR, CDR2 FQNEAQ (reference sequence). The CDR3 is CASSQQNKNTEAFF. The DNA of the CDR3 is TGTGCCAGCAGCCAACAGAACAAGAACACTGAAGCTTTCTTT.

This clonotype has at least ten counts. The chain uses TRBV6-1 and TRBJ2-7; possibly TRBD1 for D (5 bases). Germline CDR1 MNHNS, CDR2 SASEGT. The CDR3 spans 14 residues. The germline V and J ends were trimmed by 2 bases and 4 bases, with 12 bases remaining between them. CDR3 in amino acids: CASSESRGRYEQYF. CDR3 nucleotide sequence: TGTGCCAGCAGTGAATCTAGGGGTCGGTACGAGCAGTACTTC.

This clonotype was counted only a few times. V gene TRBV6-2 or TRBV6-3 combines with J gene TRBJ2-2, with D perhaps matching TRBD2 (6 bases). V was pared by 1 base and J by 3 bases, with 12 bases between. The CDR3 is 16 residues long. CDR1 is MNHEY and CDR2 is SVGEGT in the germline V gene. CDR3 bases: TGTGCCAGCAGTTACTATCCCGGGAGCGACACCGGGGAGCTGTTTTTT. It yields the protein CASSYYPGSDTGELFF.

Points on this clonotype: The germline gene is not matched at one end of the junction; a read error may be the cause. V is TRBV2 and J is TRBJ2-1, with 7 bases that match TRBD2. CDR1 SNHLY and CDR2 FYNNEI come from the germline V gene. The CDR3 has 18 residues. The CDR3 protein is CACSGPPPLASSYNEQFF. The CDR3, as DNA: TGTGCCTGCAGTGGCCCCCCCCCACTAGCGAGCTCCTACAATGAGCAGTTCTTC.